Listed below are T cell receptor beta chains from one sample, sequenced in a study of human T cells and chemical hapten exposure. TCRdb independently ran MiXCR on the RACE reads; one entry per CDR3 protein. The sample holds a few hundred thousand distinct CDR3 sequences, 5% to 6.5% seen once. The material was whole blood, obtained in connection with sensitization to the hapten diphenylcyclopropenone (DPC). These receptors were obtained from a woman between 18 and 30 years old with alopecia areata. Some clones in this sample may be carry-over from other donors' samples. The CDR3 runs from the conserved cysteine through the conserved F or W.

CASNNGGEAFF TRBV7-9
CASSLFVGTDTQYF TRBV7-2
CASSLSGGALNEQFF TRBV27
CASSYDLAGGAEQFF TRBV6-2/TRBV6-3
CAIEDRDRGTDTQYF TRBV10-3
CSAFKVLTGSNQPQHF TRBV20-1
CASSYSNRGQGRLNTEAFF TRBV6-2/TRBV6-3
CASRQFRSLNTGELFF TRBV5-1
CASSPNLDRGVEKLFF TRBV7-2
CASSVRGMNTEAFF TRBV2
CASSFFGFGGGPDTQYF TRBV7-2
CASSVDGQGTQYF TRBV6-5
CASSLRGGLNEQFF TRBV7-2
CASSRPGQLYGYTF TRBV11-2
CASSFSGQGSSYEQYF TRBV7-2
CASSPRQGNYNSPLHF TRBV18
CASSLLGLTLNTEAFF TRBV5-1
CASSYAQAGANTIYF TRBV6-2/TRBV6-3
CSAREKKHRNTEAFF TRBV20-1
CASGFGGGASEQYF TRBV12-5
CASSHRLITGGLSGNQPQHF TRBV4-2
CAISSGVGANVLTF TRBV10-3
CASSQDWGASQHEQYF TRBV4-3
CASSPRTSTYNEQFF TRBV7-2
CATSDPTGTANNGELFF TRBV24-1
CAITGSLSGANVLTF TRBV10-3
CASLNRDSYGYTF TRBV2
CASSDPLGPAIYEQYF TRBV10-2
CASSYAESTDTQYF TRBV6-2/TRBV6-3
CASSLSSAYGYTF TRBV27
CSVGGDTQYF TRBV29-1
CAISSTAGLDEQYF TRBV10-3
CASSPSAGLWNLEDTQYF TRBV4-3
CASGPPARNSPLHF TRBV12-5
CASSADRLPPGELFF TRBV27
CASSFRSSRETQYF TRBV28
CASSYSSIGTGISNQPQHF TRBV6-5
CASSLGGGRRNYGYTF TRBV7-2
CASSVGGGPGETQYF TRBV9
CASSFAESVYGYTF TRBV5-1
CASASREGWNSPLHF TRBV5-1
CASSPGTSVRTDTQYF TRBV6-5
CSARPEVIDGYTF TRBV20-1
CASSPGRGWSNQPQHF TRBV6-5
CASSRDRPSNQPQHF TRBV2
CASSFIPGQTYEQYF TRBV7-2
CSVPDVEGEQYF TRBV29-1
CASSSPGLEQPQHF TRBV28
CASSLSLDRGRSTDTQYF TRBV28
CASSPSGAPRETQYF TRBV7-2
CASSVTDGNYGYTF TRBV12-3/TRBV12-4
CSARSRNQPQHF TRBV20-1
CASSLSTGVTDTQYF TRBV7-9
CASSVGPNEKLFF TRBV7-3
CASTRGIQGILGYTF TRBV6-5
CASSQPIRDGRYEQYF TRBV3-1
CASSLVGGSVSRSLRPSCNEQFF TRBV11-2
CASESPLAGANEQFF TRBV6-2/TRBV6-3
CASSLAWEDNEQFF TRBV7-9